These T cell receptor beta chains were read from a single sample in a study of memory CD4+ T cells and cytomegalovirus serostatus. Libraries were prepared by immunoSEQ multiplex PCR; TCRdb keeps only in-frame clonotypes and omits some of them. The table has about 59,000 clones, approximately 78% seen once. Sequencing input: memory CD4+ T cells from blood. These TCRs come from an adult in good health and CMV-seronegative. CDR3s include the opening cysteine and the closing phenylalanine or tryptophan. The D gene is left open where the match is weak. Clone size is stated in some rows and not others, as once, few, many or a class when expanded.

>.|TRBJ2-7|TRBV5-1|TRBD1
CASSLGTGGGEQYF
TGCGCCAGCAGCTTGGGCACAGGGGGTGGCGAGCAGTACTTC
>.|TRBJ1-1|TRBV7-2|.
CASSPGPGRAEAFF
TGTGCCAGCAGCCCCGGACCGGGCAGGGCTGAAGCTTTCTTT
>.|TRBJ1-2|TRBV7-3|.
CASSGTGGHGYTF
TGTGCCAGCAGCGGTACGGGGGGACATGGCTACACCTTC
>few|TRBJ2-3|TRBV28|.
CASRRGGEGTDTQYF
TGTGCCAGCAGGAGGGGGGGAGAAGGCACAGATACGCAGTATTTT
>.|TRBJ2-7|TRBV6-6|TRBD1
CASSTTGYEQYF
TGTGCCAGCAGTACGACAGGGTACGAGCAGTACTTC
>once|TRBJ2-2|TRBV7-2|.
CASSLFGGAPKSNTGELFF
TGTGCCAGCAGCTTATTTGGGGGAGCGCCAAAATCGAACACCGGGGAGCTGTTTTTT
>.|TRBJ2-1|TRBV5-1|.
CASSLEPGGVVEQFF
TGCGCCAGCAGCTTGGAACCGGGTGGGGTCGTTGAGCAGTTCTTC
>.|TRBJ1-1|TRBV2|TRBD1
CASSGQGAGTEAFF
TGTGCCAGCAGTGGACAGGGGGCGGGCACTGAAGCTTTCTTT
>.|TRBJ2-7|TRBV7-8|.
CASSHPVGGEQYF
TGTGCCAGCAGCCACCCTGTGGGAGGCGAGCAGTACTTC
>once|TRBJ1-1|TRBV30|.
CAWNIELYTEAFF
TGTGCCTGGAATATTGAGTTGTACACTGAAGCTTTCTTT
>.|TRBJ2-1|TRBV7-3|.
CASSLSRPGDEQFF
TGTGCCAGCAGCTTATCCCGGCCTGGGGATGAGCAGTTCTTC
>.|TRBJ2-5|TRBV18|TRBD1
CASSPRDRGETQYF
TGTGCCAGCTCACCTCGGGACAGGGGGGAGACCCAGTACTTC
>.|TRBJ2-7|TRBV7-9|.
CASSLSRLSYEQYF
TGTGCCAGCAGCCTTTCGCGCTTATCCTACGAGCAGTACTTC
>once|TRBJ1-5|TRBV28|.
CASSFLGGNQPQHF
TGTGCCAGCAGTTTTTTGGGGGGCAATCAGCCCCAGCATTTT
>.|TRBJ1-2|TRBV4-3|.
CASSQDRQSYTF
TGCGCCAGCAGCCAAGACCGACAGTCCTACACCTTC
>.|TRBJ1-1|TRBV6-5|.
CASSYLSGRTAEAFF
TGTGCCAGCAGTTATTTGTCTGGCAGGACGGCTGAAGCTTTCTTT
>.|TRBJ2-1|TRBV6-5|TRBD2
CASKPRTSGSNEQFF
TGTGCCAGCAAGCCCAGGACTAGCGGGAGTAATGAGCAGTTCTTC
>.|TRBJ2-7|TRBV19|.
CATSLIADSTYEQYF
TGTGCCACCTCACTCATCGCGGACAGCACCTACGAGCAGTACTTC
>.|TRBJ2-7|TRBV27|TRBD2
CASSRWTSGSNEQYF
TGTGCCAGCAGTCGCTGGACTAGCGGGAGCAACGAGCAGTACTTC
>few|TRBJ1-4|TRBV7-9|.
CASSLVQGNEKLFF
TGTGCCAGCAGCTTAGTCCAGGGGAATGAAAAACTGTTTTTT
>.|TRBJ2-4|TRBV5-6|TRBD1
CASSFRGLAKNIQYF
TGTGCCAGCAGCTTTAGGGGGCTCGCCAAAAACATTCAGTACTTC
>once|TRBJ1-1|TRBV28|.
CASSLRGFIGTEAFF
TGTGCCAGCAGTTTAAGGGGCTTCATCGGTACTGAAGCTTTCTTT
>once|TRBJ1-4|TRBV28|.
CASSGGKWSGTSNEKLFF
TGTGCCAGCAGTGGGGGGAAATGGTCGGGGACAAGTAATGAAAAACTGTTTTTT
>.|TRBJ1-2|TRBV2|.
CASSEGRNYGYTF
TGTGCCAGCAGTGAGGGCAGGAACTATGGCTACACCTTC
>.|TRBJ2-2|TRBV5-6|.
CASSLNRAGELFF
TGTGCCAGCAGCCTCAACAGGGCCGGGGAGCTGTTTTTT
>.|TRBJ2-1|TRBV21-1|.
CASSPDHLTKGQYNEQFF
TGTGCCAGCAGCCCGGACCACCTAACTAAGGGCCAATACAATGAGCAGTTCTTC
>.|TRBJ2-7|TRBV10-3|TRBD1
CASSSKGQGAHEQYF
TGTGCCAGCAGTTCGAAGGGACAGGGGGCGCACGAGCAGTACTTC
>.|TRBJ2-1|TRBV12-1|.
CASSSPYRGRGVSEQFF
TGTGCCAGCAGCTCGCCATACAGGGGGCGCGGGGTGAGTGAGCAGTTCTTC
>once|TRBJ2-2|TRBV9|.
CASSAYRTGELFF
TGTGCCAGCAGCGCCTACAGGACCGGGGAGCTGTTTTTT
>.|TRBJ2-1|TRBV6-1|TRBD2
CASSTLAGYNEQFF
TGTGCCAGCAGTACACTAGCGGGTTACAATGAGCAGTTCTTC
>.|TRBJ1-2|TRBV2|.
CASSEKGVWGYTF
TGTGCCAGCAGTGAAAAGGGGGTATGGGGCTACACCTTC
>.|TRBJ1-1|TRBV19|.
CASSYRVRGTGVNTEAFF
TGTGCCAGTAGTTATCGCGTTCGTGGGACTGGAGTCAACACTGAAGCTTTCTTT
>.|TRBJ1-1|TRBV30|.
CARAGEANTEAFF
TGTGCCCGGGCGGGAGAGGCGAACACTGAAGCTTTCTTT
>few|TRBJ1-2|TRBV2|.
CASSYETRYGYTF
TGTGCCAGCAGTTACGAGACACGGTATGGCTACACCTTC
>.|TRBJ2-1|TRBV27|.
CASTPTGRNEQFF
TGTGCCAGCACCCCAACAGGGCGTAATGAGCAGTTCTTC
>.|TRBJ1-5|TRBV30|.
CAWSRGINQPQHF
TGTGCCTGGAGTAGAGGGATCAATCAGCCCCAGCATTTT
>.|TRBJ1-3|TRBV5-4|.
CASSLGPGDTIYF
TGTGCCAGCAGCTTGGGTCCGGGAGACACCATATATTTT
>.|TRBJ2-7|TRBV2|.
CASSESGYEQYF
TGTGCCAGCAGTGAATCGGGGTACGAGCAGTACTTC
>.|TRBJ1-3|TRBV5-1|.
CASSPNSAVSGNTIYF
TGCGCCAGCAGCCCTAATTCGGCCGTCTCTGGAAACACCATATATTTT
>.|TRBJ1-5|TRBV28|.
CASSLGGLSNQPQHF
TGTGCCAGCAGTCTGGGTGGTTTGAGCAATCAGCCCCAGCATTTT
>.|TRBJ2-5|TRBV7-2|.
CASSFGQAQETQYF
TGTGCCAGCAGCTTTGGACAAGCCCAAGAGACCCAGTACTTC